Below are 5 T cell receptor beta chains sequenced from a single sample in a study of radiation and T cells in renal cell carcinoma. Time point defined: blood 2 weeks post-SBRT. Documented treatment: 15 Gy SBRT to primary tumor, nephrectomy 4 weeks later. Repertoires were generated with immunoSEQ multiplex PCR, while TCRdb's copy carries only in-frame clones and drops some. In the table there are tens of thousands of clones, over 70% of which are singletons. This specimen consisted of blood, obtained from a patient whose treatment included radiotherapy and nephrectomy. All receptors derive from a man aged 60 to 69 with renal cell carcinoma.

The chain couples TRBV18 to TRBJ2-5; the match to TRBD2 covers 9 bases. This CDR3 is 14 amino acids long. Trimming took 6 bases from V and 4 from J; bases not matched to a gene: 6. The germline gives CDR1 KGHSH, CDR2 LQKENI. CDR3 loop: CASSPGLAVETQYF. The CDR3 DNA reads TGTGCCAGCTCGCCGGGACTAGCTGTAGAGACCCAGTACTTC. The entire variable domain, with the rest obtained from reference TRBV18 and TRBJ2-5, is as follows: NAGVMQNPRHLVRRRGQEARLRCSPMKGHSHVYWYRQLPEEGLKFMVYLQKENIIDESGMPKERFSAEFPKEGPSILRIQQVVRGDSAAYFCASSPGLAVETQYFGPGTRLLVL.

This chain uses TRBV5-4 with TRBJ1-2; TRBD1 matches at 7 bases. Unmatched junction bases numbered 16, after V lost 4 bases and J lost 1 base. The V gene's germline CDR1 is SGHNT and CDR2 YYREEE (reference sequence). CDR3 length: 18 amino acids. The CDR3 loop is CASSMGPGQTFINYGYTF. In DNA form, the CDR3 reads TGTGCCAGCAGCATGGGGCCGGGACAGACTTTTATTAACTATGGCTACACCTTC.

The chain has TRBV2 and TRBJ1-4, with D unresolved. Germline V gives CDR1 SNHLY, CDR2 FYNNEI. Trimming took off 4 bases at V and 7 bases at J, with 10 bases between the two ends. The CDR3 consists of 13 residues. CDR3 region: CASSVPEGEKLFF. For the CDR3, the DNA is TGTGCCAGCAGTGTCCCGGAAGGTGAAAAACTGTTTTTT.

V and J are TRBV7-8 and TRBJ1-1; 8 positions match TRBD1. Germline V gene data show CDR1 as SGHVS and CDR2 as FQNEAQ. This CDR3 has 14 amino acids. J was trimmed by 1 base and V by 4 bases; bases with no gene match: 2. The CDR3 bases are TGTGCCAGCAGCTCAGGGGGCCGGAACACTGAAGCTTTCTTT. This translates into CASSSGGRNTEAFF.

This chain links TRBV5-1 with TRBJ1-1; D unclear. V lost 0 bases and J lost 0, with 12 bases in between. Germline values: CDR1 SGHRS, CDR2 YFSETQ. This CDR3 has 16 residues. CDR3 in amino acids: CASSLEGPAMNTEAFF. CDR3 coding DNA: TGCGCCAGCAGCTTGGAGGGCCCAGCCATGAACACTGAAGCTTTCTTT.